Below are 24 T cell receptor beta chains sequenced from a single sample in a study of technical replicates of blood from four donors. Repertoires were generated with immunoSEQ multiplex PCR, while TCRdb's copy carries only in-frame clones and drops some. Altogether more than 90,000 clones are present, approximately 95% being singletons, with the ten largest covering around 0.35%. Sample: T cells isolated from PBMCs. The origin of the receptors is a human donor in good health.

V gene TRBV11-3 combines with J gene TRBJ2-2; 7 nucleotides line up with TRBD2. CDR3 length equals 16 residues. Germline V gene sequence: CDR1 SGHNT, CDR2 YENEEA. Trimming removed 4 bases from V and 0 bases from J; junction bases left unmatched: 5. The CDR3 loop reads CASSSFRGANTGELFF. The CDR3 DNA reads as TGTGCCAGCAGCTCCTTCCGGGGGGCGAACACCGGGGAGCTGTTTTTT.

The chain is built from TRBV7-3 and TRBJ2-2, with a tentative D call TRBD1 (5 bases). The germline V gene encodes CDR1 SGHTA and CDR2 FQGTGA. The CDR3 totals 17 residues. The germline V and J ends were trimmed by 1 base and 1 base, with 13 bases remaining between them. The CDR3 sequence: CASSLSSDRLNTGELFF. The CDR3 bases are TGTGCCAGCAGCTTAAGTTCCGACAGACTGAACACCGGGGAGCTGTTTTTT.

The chain combines TRBV7-3 with TRBJ2-7, with D possibly TRBD2 on 6 matching bases. This CDR3 has 15 amino acids. Trimming took off 2 bases at V and 4 bases at J, with 15 bases between the two ends. Germline V gene data show CDR1 as SGHTA and CDR2 as FQGTGA. CDR3 bases: TGTGCCAGCAGCTTAGAAGCGGGTCGGACTTACGAGCAGTACTTC. Translating it yields CASSLEAGRTYEQYF.

The chain combines TRBV10-3 with TRBJ1-1; TRBD1 is a possible D gene (6 bases). The CDR3 extends over 14 amino acids. Trimming stripped 5 bases from V and 0 bases from J, with 10 bases between. Germline values: CDR1 ENHRY, CDR2 SYGVKD. Here the CDR3 reads CAISPRTVNTEAFF. For the CDR3, the DNA is TGTGCCATCAGTCCCCGGACAGTGAACACTGAAGCTTTCTTT.

This clone occurred once. This rearrangement joins TRBV5-4 to TRBJ2-1; 14 bases line up with TRBD2. V trimming: 0 bases; J trimming: 2 bases; junction bases outside the gene matches: 7. The germline gives CDR1 SGHNT, CDR2 YYREEE (reference sequence). The CDR3 contains 19 residues. The CDR3 loop is CASSLEGLAGEGTYNEQFF. The CDR3, as DNA: TGTGCCAGCAGCTTGGAGGGACTAGCGGGAGAGGGCACCTACAATGAGCAGTTCTTC.

This clone was found once. The chain couples TRBV19 to TRBJ1-4; 8 nucleotides align to TRBD1. This CDR3 has 16 amino acids. The junction had 13 bases not matched to a gene; V was cut back by 5 bases and J by 8 bases. Germline V gene data show CDR1 as LNHDA and CDR2 as SQIVND (reference sequence). The CDR3 reads CASSVDREGSREKLFF. The CDR3 region has the DNA TGTGCCAGTAGTGTGGACAGGGAGGGATCCCGCGAAAAACTGTTTTTT.

The chain couples TRBV30 to TRBJ1-1, with 8 bases fitting TRBD1. Looked up from germline, CDR1 is GTSNPN and CDR2 is SVGIG (reference sequence). With 8 bases clipped from V and 7 bases from J, the junction kept 9 bases outside the gene matches. This CDR3 spans 12 amino acids. CDR3 loop: CALQGATGEAFF. DNA for the CDR3: TGTGCCCTGCAGGGGGCTACGGGTGAAGCTTTCTTT.

V usage is TRBV28 and J usage is TRBJ2-1, with 10 bases that match TRBD2. This CDR3 has 14 residues. Germline lookup yields CDR1 MDHEN and CDR2 SYDVKM. V shed 4 bases and J 5 bases; nucleotides not matched to a gene: 2. The CDR3 DNA is TGTGCCAGCAGTTCTAGCGGGAGTAACAATGAGCAGTTCTTC. Translated, it gives CASSSSGSNNEQFF.

The CDR3 DNA follows: TGTGCCAGCAGCTTATTTGTAGGCGGCGGCAATCAGCCCCAGCATTTT. Translating it yields CASSLFVGGGNQPQHF. The chain carries TRBV7-9 and TRBJ1-5; D ambiguous. The V end lost 2 bases, the J end lost 2 bases, and 13 bases lay between the germline ends. The CDR3 is 16 amino acids. Germline V gene sequence: CDR1 SEHNR, CDR2 FQNEAQ (reference sequence). The variable domain in full, with the rest retrieved from reference TRBV7-9 and TRBJ1-5, is DTGVSQNPRHKITKRGQNVTFRCDPISEHNRLYWYRQTLGQGPEFLTYFQNEAQLEKSRLLSDRFSAERPKGSFSTLEIQRTEQGDSAMYLCASSLFVGGGNQPQHFGDGTRLSIL.

This chain links TRBV7-8 with TRBJ1-3, with D possibly TRBD1 on 5 matching bases. The CDR3 has 15 amino acids. Germline V gene data show CDR1 as SGHVS and CDR2 as FQNEAQ. Trimming removed 3 bases from V and 3 bases from J, with 12 bases in between. The CDR3 DNA reads TGTGCCAGCAGCTTTTCCCAGGGAAGTGGAAACACCATATATTTT. It encodes CASSFSQGSGNTIYF.

The chain couples TRBV4-3 to TRBJ2-2, with 9 nucleotides matching TRBD2. CDR3 size: 15 residues. V shed 2 bases, J shed 8 bases, and the junction held 6 bases outside the gene matches. CDR1 and CDR2 from the germline V gene are LGHNA and YSLEER. The CDR3 loop reads CASSQSVAGAGELFF. The CDR3 DNA sequence: TGCGCCAGCAGCCAATCTGTAGCGGGAGCAGGGGAGCTGTTTTTT.

The V call is TRBV7-3, the J call TRBJ1-2; D perhaps matches TRBD1 (6 bases). The CDR3 is 13 residues long. Germline CDR1 SGHTA, CDR2 FQGTGA. With 3 bases removed from V and 6 bases from J, the gap between germline ends came to 11 bases. The CDR3 DNA is TGTGCCAGCAGCTTGGGGTACAGGGATGGCTACACCTTC. It yields the protein CASSLGYRDGYTF.

This clone was detected once. The gene calls are TRBV13 and TRBJ2-7; D is undetermined. Germline V gene sequence: CDR1 PRHDT, CDR2 FYEKMQ (reference sequence). The CDR3 spans 11 residues. Deletions cut 5 bases from V and 1 base from J, with 3 bases between. Here the CDR3 DNA reads TGTGCCAGCAGCCTGTCCTACGAGCAGTACTTC. It encodes CASSLSYEQYF.

The chain couples TRBV6-1 to TRBJ2-3; the D gene is possibly TRBD2 (7 bases). Trimming shortened V by 7 bases and J by 3 bases, and 11 bases separated the two germline ends. The CDR3 contains 13 residues. Germline assignment: CDR1 MNHNS and CDR2 SASEGT. CDR3 amino acids: CASKGGWTDTQYF. The CDR3 DNA sequence: TGTGCCAGCAAGGGGGGGTGGACAGATACGCAGTATTTT.

V and J are TRBV6-5 and TRBJ2-7; a possible D gene is TRBD2 (6 bases). This CDR3 spans 15 amino acids. V was shortened by 2 bases and J by 1 base, with 12 bases between the two germline ends. Germline-derived CDR1 and CDR2 are MNHEY and SVGAGI. The CDR3 DNA sequence: TGTGCCAGCAGTTACAATGGGGGGTATTCCTACGAGCAGTACTTC. Encoded protein: CASSYNGGYSYEQYF.

The CDR3 DNA reads TGCGCCAGCAGCTTGAGCAACACTGAAGCTTTCTTT. It translates to CASSLSNTEAFF. The gene calls are TRBV5-1 and TRBJ1-1, with unresolved D. Germline values: CDR1 SGHRS, CDR2 YFSETQ. With 1 base removed from V and 2 bases from J, the gap between germline ends came to 3 bases. The CDR3 is 12 residues long.

The chain carries TRBV2 and TRBJ1-5; 8 nucleotides line up with TRBD1. This CDR3 comprises 15 residues. V shed 3 bases, J shed 6 bases, and the junction held 7 bases outside the gene matches. Germline V gives CDR1 SNHLY, CDR2 FYNNEI. For the CDR3, the DNA is TGTGCCAGCAGTGATTGGACAGGGCTTGGTCAGCCCCAGCATTTT. Its protein is CASSDWTGLGQPQHF.

The genes are TRBV28 and TRBJ1-1; D might be TRBD1 (5 bases). V dropped 2 bases and J dropped 5 bases, with 9 bases sitting between them. There are 13 residues in the CDR3. Germline values: CDR1 MDHEN, CDR2 SYDVKM. The CDR3 DNA reads TGTGCCAGCAGTTTAAGGGGATTGACTGAAGCTTTCTTT. Residues: CASSLRGLTEAFF.

The chain links TRBV30 to TRBJ2-6; D perhaps matches TRBD1 (5 bases). Between the trimmed V and J ends, which lost 4 bases and 12 bases, there was a span of 10 bases. CDR1 is GTSNPN, CDR2 SVGIG, per germline (reference sequence). The CDR3 extends over 11 amino acids. This chain's CDR3 is CAWKYGAVLTF. The CDR3, as DNA: TGTGCCTGGAAGTATGGGGCCGTCCTGACTTTC.

In its sample, this clone was seen once. The J gene is TRBJ2-1, the V gene TRBV5-1; 10 bases agree with TRBD2. Per germline, CDR1 SGHRS and CDR2 YFSETQ. CDR3 length: 16 residues. J lost 2 bases, V lost 2 bases, and 4 bases had no gene match. The CDR3 region has the DNA TGCGCCAGCAGCTTTACTAGCGGGACCACCTACAATGAGCAGTTCTTC. Translating it yields CASSFTSGTTYNEQFF.

The chain uses TRBV4-1 and TRBJ2-5, with TRBD2 identical over 9 bases. Trimming took 0 bases from V and 5 from J; bases not matched to a gene: 10. CDR1 MGHRA and CDR2 YSYEKL come from the germline V gene. The CDR3 has 17 amino acids. Here the CDR3 reads CASSQERDLSGSETQYF. The CDR3 DNA follows: TGCGCCAGCAGCCAAGAAAGGGATCTTAGCGGGAGTGAGACCCAGTACTTC.

This sequence joins TRBV27 and TRBJ2-7; perhaps TRBD1 as D (6 bases). Germline V gives CDR1 MNHEY, CDR2 SMNVEV (reference sequence). V lost 3 bases and J 0 bases, leaving 21 bases between the germline ends. The CDR3 loop spans 18 amino acids. For the CDR3, the DNA is TGTGCCAGCAGTTTCCCCCCTCTAGACAGGACGTTCTCCTACGAGCAGTACTTC. Translated: CASSFPPLDRTFSYEQYF.

This clone was detected only once. The J gene is TRBJ2-7, the V gene TRBV6-1; 11 positions agree with TRBD1. V lost 6 bases, J lost 5 bases, and 3 bases stayed unmatched. There are 13 residues in the CDR3. Germline-derived CDR1 and CDR2 are MNHNS and SASEGT. The CDR3 is CASREDRGHEQYF. The CDR3, as DNA: TGTGCCAGCAGAGAGGACAGGGGGCACGAGCAGTACTTC.

This chain uses TRBV7-6 with TRBJ2-3, with 9 bases fitting TRBD2. This CDR3 is built from 16 residues. Germline V gives CDR1 SGHVS, CDR2 FNYEAQ. The V gene end was trimmed by 1 base and the J gene end by 4 bases; junction bases not matched to a gene: 6. The DNA of the CDR3 is TGTGCCAGCAGCTTAGGGGGCGGGAGGGCCTCAGATACGCAGTATTTT. Its translation: CASSLGGGRASDTQYF. Complete variable domain (other parts from reference TRBV7-6 and TRBJ2-3): GAGVSQSPRYKVTKRGQDVALRCDPISGHVSLYWYRQALGQGPEFLTYFNYEAQQDKSGLPNDRFSAERPEGSISTLTIQRTEQRDSAMYRCASSLGGGRASDTQYFGPGTRLTVL.